A single sample is the source of the 25 T cell receptor beta chains below, sequenced in a study of CD8 T cells in Susac syndrome (dated by TCRdb to between 2019 and 2020). The library relied on the immunoSEQ multiplex PCR assay. RNA was extracted with the RNeasy kit and about 0.5 to 1 ug was reverse transcribed using random hexamers. TCRdb redid the processing of the public reads, applying fastp at Q25 and MiXCR, and retained in-frame beta chains. Rows matching on CDR3 protein sequence are summarized as one entry with the most common DNA and genes. The sample table shows under 70,000 distinct CDR3 sequences, and over 90% are seen once. Jointly, the top ten make up 0.75% of the sample. The specimen was CD8+ T cells from PBMCs. Receptor source: a human donor with Susac syndrome.

V is TRBV7-2 and J is TRBJ2-3; D possibly uses TRBD1 or TRBD2 (6 bases each). The germline V and J ends were trimmed by 1 base and 7 bases, with 18 bases remaining between them. This CDR3 contains 16 residues. The germline V gene encodes CDR1 SGHTA and CDR2 FQGNSA. The CDR3 loop reads CASSLGHGGRPNTQYF. CDR3 sequence (DNA): TGTGCCAGCAGCTTAGGGCATGGGGGGCGCCCGAATACGCAGTATTTT. The full variable domain, its missing parts supplied by reference TRBV7-2 and TRBJ2-3, is GAGVSQSPSNKVTEKGKDVELRCDPISGHTALYWYRQSLGQGLEFLIYFQGNSAPDKSGLPSDRFSAERTGGSVSTLTIQRTQQEDSAVYLCASSLGHGGRPNTQYFGPGTRLTVL.

The V and J genes are TRBV24-1 and TRBJ2-1; no firm D call. This CDR3 is built from 13 residues. Trimming stripped 6 bases from V and 3 bases from J, with 8 bases between. Germline CDR1 is KGHDR and CDR2 is SFDVKD. CDR3: CATSSRYYNEQFF. As DNA, the CDR3 is TGTGCCACCAGTAGCAGATACTACAATGAGCAGTTCTTC.

V usage is TRBV13 and J usage is TRBJ2-3; D possibly uses TRBD1 or TRBD2 (7 bases each). V dropped 5 bases and J dropped 2 bases, with 26 bases sitting between them. The CDR3 consists of 19 residues. From germline, CDR1 is PRHDT and CDR2 FYEKMQ (reference sequence). CDR3 protein: CASSHLANRGGASTDTQYF. The CDR3 DNA reads as TGTGCCAGCAGCCACCTCGCGAACAGGGGAGGGGCCTCCACAGATACGCAGTATTTT.

The chain uses TRBV7-3 and TRBJ1-1; a weak D match, TRBD1 (5 bases). In germline, CDR1 is SGHTA, CDR2 FQGTGA. V lost 2 bases and J 1 base, leaving 11 bases between the germline ends. The CDR3 runs 15 residues. CDR3 nucleotide sequence: TGTGCCAGCAGCTTAGTCACGGGGGGGAACACTGAAGCTTTCTTT. Its translation is CASSLVTGGNTEAFF.

This chain uses TRBV20-1 with TRBJ2-5; the D is unclear. The CDR3 has 15 amino acids. Germline V gene lookup returns CDR1 DFQATT and CDR2 SNEGSKA (reference sequence). Trimming shortened V by 3 bases and J by 4 bases, and 18 bases separated the two germline ends. The CDR3 DNA reads TGCAGTGCTAGTAGGCGTGACCCCGTGCCAGAGACCCAGTACTTC. Translated, it gives CSASRRDPVPETQYF.

This chain links TRBV29-1 with TRBJ1-2; D call uncertain. The V and J ends lost 2 bases and 4 bases respectively, with 8 bases between them. The CDR3 consists of 12 residues. In germline, CDR1 is SQVTM, CDR2 ANQGSEA. CDR3 sequence: CSVETTLYGYTF. CDR3 coding DNA: TGCAGCGTTGAAACGACACTCTATGGCTACACCTTC.

The chain employs TRBV29-1 and TRBJ2-6; D may correspond to TRBD1 or TRBD2 (5 bases each). V lost 4 bases to trimming and J lost 0 bases, with 13 bases between them. This CDR3 has 16 amino acids. The germline gives CDR1 SQVTM, CDR2 ANQGSEA. The CDR3 DNA reads as TGCAGCGTTGCGGGGCACAGGAACTCTGGGGCCAACGTCCTGACTTTC. It codes for CSVAGHRNSGANVLTF. The full variable domain, with the rest looked up from reference TRBV29-1 and TRBJ2-6, is SAVISQKPSRDICQRGTSLTIQCQVDSQVTMMFWYRQQPGQSLTLIATANQGSEATYESGFVIDKFPISRPNLTFSTLTVSNMSPEDSSIYLCSVAGHRNSGANVLTFGAGSRLTVL.

The chain recombines TRBV30 with TRBJ2-3; D might be TRBD2 (5 bases). Germline assignment: CDR1 GTSNPN and CDR2 SVGIG (reference sequence). The germline V and J ends were trimmed by 2 bases and 0 bases, with 6 bases remaining between them. The CDR3 is 13 amino acids. CDR3 coding DNA: TGTGCCTGGAGTTGGACTAGCACAGATACGCAGTATTTT. Its protein is CAWSWTSTDTQYF.

This chain joins TRBV29-1 and TRBJ1-1; D is uncertain. The CDR3 spans 13 residues. CDR1 and CDR2 (germline): SQVTM, ANQGSEA. The ends were cut back, 3 bases at V and 0 bases at J, with 8 bases in the middle. The CDR3 loop is CSVEVSLNTEAFF. For the CDR3, the DNA is TGCAGCGTTGAGGTCAGTTTGAACACTGAAGCTTTCTTT.

The chain is built from TRBV6-6 and TRBJ1-2; perhaps TRBD1 as D (6 bases). Germline V CDR1 and CDR2: MNHNY, SVGAGI (reference sequence). V was trimmed by 4 bases and J by 6 bases, leaving 15 bases between them. This CDR3 spans 14 amino acids. The CDR3 DNA reads as TGTGCCAGCAGTTTCCCTACAGGGCTCCATGGCTACACCTTC. Residues: CASSFPTGLHGYTF.

The CDR3 spells CASSPPGQGRYYGYTF. The CDR3 bases are TGTGCCAGCTCACCCCCTGGACAGGGGCGTTACTATGGCTACACCTTC. The V call is TRBV18, the J call TRBJ1-2; 9 bases fit TRBD1. With V trimmed by 3 bases and J by 3 bases, 8 bases remained unmatched. The germline V gene encodes CDR1 KGHSH and CDR2 LQKENI. This CDR3 spans 16 amino acids.

The chain joins TRBV30 to TRBJ1-3, with D perhaps matching TRBD1 (5 bases). Germline assignment: CDR1 GTSNPN and CDR2 SVGIG (reference sequence). Trimming shortened V by 4 bases and J by 3 bases, and 7 bases separated the two germline ends. CDR3 length: 12 amino acids. This CDR3 reads CAWKGVGNTIYF. The CDR3 nucleotides read TGTGCCTGGAAAGGGGTTGGAAACACCATATATTTT.

The chain joins TRBV12-3 or TRBV12-4 to TRBJ2-7; D gene uncertain. Trimming cost V 6 bases and J 1 base, with 10 bases left between them. The CDR3 loop spans 13 amino acids. The CDR3, as DNA: TGTGCCAGCAGCCCCAGGAATTCCTACGAGCAGTACTTC. Residues: CASSPRNSYEQYF.

The genes are TRBV20-1 and TRBJ1-2; D gene unclear. V was pared by 4 bases and J by 2 bases, with 17 bases between. The CDR3 sequence is 15 residues long. CDR1 is DFQATT, CDR2 SNEGSKA, per germline (reference sequence). The CDR3 here is CSAIRLEVRNYGYTF. As DNA, the CDR3 is TGCAGTGCTATAAGACTGGAAGTGAGGAACTATGGCTACACCTTC.

The V call is TRBV29-1, the J call TRBJ2-3; D is undetermined. CDR3 size: 16 residues. Germline CDR1 SQVTM, CDR2 ANQGSEA. V lost 0 bases and J 1 base, leaving 14 bases between the germline ends. The CDR3 nucleotides read TGCAGCGTTGAAGATTTCCAGGCTTGGGGCACAGATACGCAGTATTTT. As protein: CSVEDFQAWGTDTQYF.

The chain combines TRBV2 with TRBJ2-7, with D unresolved. The CDR3 consists of 13 residues. CDR1 is SNHLY and CDR2 is FYNNEI in the germline V gene. Deletions cut 7 bases from V and 2 bases from J, with 12 bases between. The CDR3 bases are TGTGCCAGCAACGGTCCGCCCACCTACGAGCAGTACTTC. This gives the protein CASNGPPTYEQYF.

In DNA, the CDR3 is TGTGCCAGCAGTCCTAGCGGGGGGTACACCGGGGAGCTGTTTTTT. Translation gives CASSPSGGYTGELFF. This chain uses TRBV12-3 or TRBV12-4 with TRBJ2-2, with TRBD2 identical over 11 bases. V shed 5 bases, J shed 3 bases, and the junction held 2 bases outside the gene matches. The CDR3 totals 15 residues.

The V and J genes are TRBV30 and TRBJ2-1, with D possibly matching TRBD1 (5 bases). The CDR3 runs to 14 residues. Deletions cut 3 bases from V and 7 bases from J, with 16 bases between. Germline CDR1 GTSNPN, CDR2 SVGIG (reference sequence). The chain's CDR3 is CAWRRQGRPNEQFF. In DNA, the CDR3 is TGTGCCTGGAGACGGCAGGGCCGTCCTAATGAGCAGTTCTTC.

This chain connects TRBV15 to TRBJ1-2; 9 bases align to TRBD1. V was clipped by 2 bases and J by 8 bases; unmatched bases: 9. CDR1 is LNHNV, CDR2 YYDKDF, per germline (reference sequence). The CDR3 has 15 amino acids. Written as DNA, the CDR3 is TGTGCCACCAGCAGACAAGAGAGGGACAGGGAAGGCTACACCTTC. Translation: CATSRQERDREGYTF.

The J gene is TRBJ2-1, the V gene TRBV20-1, with D possibly being TRBD1 or TRBD2 (6 bases each). This CDR3 spans 14 amino acids. V was clipped by 3 bases and J by 0 bases, with 9 bases between them. CDR1 is DFQATT, CDR2 SNEGSKA, per germline (reference sequence). The CDR3 DNA reads as TGCAGTGCTAGGAGGGGGGCCTCCTACAATGAGCAGTTCTTC. Translated: CSARRGASYNEQFF.

This rearrangement joins TRBV12-3 or TRBV12-4 to TRBJ1-5; 7 nucleotides match TRBD1. The length of the CDR3 is 14 residues. V trimming: 5 bases; J trimming: 3 bases; junction bases outside the gene matches: 4. DNA of the CDR3: TGTGCCAGCAGTCGGACAGGAAACAATCAGCCCCAGCATTTT. Its translation: CASSRTGNNQPQHF.

This sequence joins TRBV7-2 and TRBJ1-6; possibly TRBD1 for D (5 bases). Germline-derived CDR1 and CDR2 are SGHTA and FQGNSA. The CDR3 has 16 amino acids. The germline V and J ends were trimmed by 5 bases and 9 bases, with 20 bases remaining between them. The CDR3 nucleotides read TGTGCCAGCAGCCTAAAATCCCTTGCGGGGGGTTCACCCCTCCACTTT. The encoded protein is CASSLKSLAGGSPLHF.

The V call is TRBV28, the J call TRBJ2-1, with D perhaps matching TRBD1 (7 bases). Trimming shortened V by 1 base and J by 1 base, and 14 bases separated the two germline ends. The CDR3 has 17 amino acids. Germline values: CDR1 MDHEN, CDR2 SYDVKM. The CDR3 region is CASSLFATGRSYNEQFF. The CDR3 nucleotides are TGTGCCAGCAGTTTATTCGCGACAGGGAGGTCCTACAATGAGCAGTTCTTC.

The gene calls are TRBV2 and TRBJ2-6, with TRBD2 matching over 10 bases. V shed 6 bases, J shed 0 bases, and the junction held 8 bases outside the gene matches. The germline CDR1 and CDR2 sequences are SNHLY and FYNNEI. This CDR3 comprises 18 residues. For the CDR3, the DNA is TGTGCCAGCAGCGATTGGACTAGCGGAAGCTCTGGGGCCAACGTCCTGACTTTC. Its protein product is CASSDWTSGSSGANVLTF.

This chain uses TRBV4-1 with TRBJ2-7; D might be TRBD1 (6 bases). Germline assignment: CDR1 MGHRA and CDR2 YSYEKL. V lost 1 base to trimming and J lost 6 bases, with 13 bases between them. This CDR3 has 14 amino acids. The CDR3, as DNA: TGCGCCAGCAGCCAAGGGCAGGGGTCAGGCGAGCAGTACTTC. Protein sequence: CASSQGQGSGEQYF.